Sequencing of this T cell receptor beta chain was carried out in a study of T cells in Graves' hyperthyroidism and ophthalmopathy. TCR beta CDR3 sequences were amplified from RNA transcripts. TCR CDR3 regions were first amplified by RT-PCR with HTBI primers. Each CDR3 protein gets one entry after TCRdb re-called the multiplex PCR reads with MiXCR. The sample has about 380,000 distinct CDR3 sequences, roughly 14% seen once. The sample holds many counts of this clonotype. Antigen specificity is unknown. Overall study results and limits: Researchers found most expanded thyroid clonotypes above 0.001 in blood as well.

Investigators excluded patients with uncontrolled infection, other autoimmune disease, pregnancy or lactation. Every diagnosis used clinical symptoms, serum thyroxine and TRAb, thyroid ultrasound and orbital computed tomography. This CDR3 is 13 amino acids long. V was cut by 3 bases and J by 5 bases, with 13 bases left in between. CDR1 and CDR2 from the germline V gene are SQVTM and ANQGSEA. The sample was blood. The gene calls are TRBV29-1 and TRBJ2-5; tentatively, D is TRBD1 (5 bases). This TCR was recovered from a woman aged 55 to 70 with Graves' hyperthyroidism. CDR3 coding DNA: TGCAGCGTTGAGCGACAGCTTTTGGAGACCCAGTACTTC. This sequence encodes CSVERQLLETQYF.